Given below is one T cell receptor (beta chain) in context. The sample is drawn from a study of response to subunit inactivated influenza vaccine. TCRdb analysed the RT-PCR reads with MiXCR anew, one entry per CDR3 protein. The data contain 500,000 to 700,000 distinct CDR3 sequences, around a quarter of them seen just once; the ten biggest clones take up approximately 3%. CDR1 and CDR2 from the germline V gene are SGHTA and FQGNSA. V lost 4 bases to trimming and J lost 6 bases; unmatched junction nucleotides: 6. The length of the CDR3 is 14 residues. These data also formed part of another study, on T cells expressing NK-cell markers. That investigation notes: TCR beta libraries carry UMIs added by 5'RACE template switching. Sorted CD3+CD56+NKG2C+, CD3+CD56+NKG2C- and CD3+CD56-NKG2C+ T-cell subsets were beta-chain profiled. One of the eight sequenced donors was seronegative, whereas the other seven were HCMV-seropositive. Also leading the CD3+CD56-NKG2C+ fraction in several donors were these clonotypes. Unclear, still, was the HCMV specificity of the expanded NKG2C+ T cell clones.

The rearrangement joins TRBV7-2 to TRBJ2-7; TRBD2 matches 10 bases. This specimen consisted of CD4+ T cells sorted from PBMCs, obtained 12 days after vaccination. The receptor's source is a man between 50 and 59 years old who received an inactivated influenza vaccine. The CDR3 reads CASSSQAGGPEQYF. DNA of the CDR3: TGTGCCAGCAGCTCCCAAGCGGGAGGGCCCGAGCAGTACTTC.